What follows are 28 T cell receptor beta chains derived from one specimen sequenced in a study of blood T cell repertoires in COVID-19. Sequenced by immunoSEQ multiplex PCR; TCRdb stores in-frame clones only, minus some. The repertoire holds approximately 80,000 clones, with roughly 73% as singletons. The sample consisted of peripheral blood. These receptor sequences come from a human donor in a cohort sampled during active COVID-19.

V gene TRBV2 combines with J gene TRBJ1-5; D remains ambiguous. The CDR3 covers 14 residues. From germline, CDR1 is SNHLY and CDR2 FYNNEI. Deletions cut 0 bases from V and 7 bases from J, with 10 bases between. The CDR3 sequence: CASSEATRRQPQHF. DNA for the CDR3: TGTGCCAGCAGTGAAGCCACGAGGCGGCAGCCCCAGCATTTT. Full variable domain (outside the CDR3, taken from reference TRBV2 and TRBJ1-5): EPEVTQTPSHQVTQMGQEVILRCVPISNHLYFYWYRQILGQKVEFLVSFYNNEISEKSEIFDDQFSVERPDGSNFTLKIRSTKLEDSAMYFCASSEATRRQPQHFGDGTRLSIL.

The chain combines TRBV7-2 with TRBJ1-1, with 7 bases that match TRBD1. Germline V gene lookup returns CDR1 SGHTA and CDR2 FQGNSA. The CDR3 has 14 amino acids. The V gene end was trimmed by 3 bases and the J gene end by 3 bases; junction bases not matched to a gene: 4. CDR3 nucleotide sequence: TGTGCCAGCAGCTTTAAAGGGACAGACACTGAAGCTTTCTTT. It is translated as CASSFKGTDTEAFF.

This clone is a singleton in its sample. V and J are TRBV10-1 and TRBJ2-5; 13 bases are shared with TRBD2. Germline assignment: CDR1 WNHNN and CDR2 SYGVQD (reference sequence). V was pared by 3 bases and J by 3 bases, with 1 base of the junction left unmatched. The CDR3 totals 15 residues. This CDR3 reads CASSDGTSGKETQYF. CDR3 DNA sequence: TGCGCCAGCAGTGATGGGACTAGCGGGAAAGAGACCCAGTACTTC.

Only a few counts were recorded for this clone. The germline gene is not matched at one end of the junction; a read error may be the cause. J is TRBJ2-7 and V is TRBV7-9; 7 bases map to TRBD2. This CDR3 contains 15 residues. The germline V gene has CDR1 SEHNR and CDR2 FQNEAQ (reference sequence). Here the CDR3 reads CASSLASGAAYEQYF. The CDR3 DNA reads TGTGCCAGCAGCCTAGCGAGCGGGGCTGCCTACGAGCAGTACTTC.

The chain employs TRBV5-1 and TRBJ1-2, with 8 bases matching TRBD1. The CDR3 is made up of 14 amino acids. Losses at the gene ends were 3 bases for V and 4 bases for J; bases not matched to a gene: 5. The germline V gene has CDR1 SGHRS and CDR2 YFSETQ. DNA of the CDR3: TGCGCCAGCAGCTCGACAGGGGCCATCTATGGCTACACCTTC. Translation: CASSSTGAIYGYTF.

V usage is TRBV24-1 and J usage is TRBJ1-2; no clear D gene. The CDR3 length is 12 residues. The V and J ends lost 10 bases and 8 bases respectively, with 16 bases between them. CDR1 and CDR2 (germline): KGHDR, SFDVKD. The CDR3 DNA reads TGTGCCACATCCCTAGCGATTGGGGGCTACACCTTC. This translates into CATSLAIGGYTF.

The gene calls are TRBV7-8 and TRBJ1-1; 11 bases line up with TRBD1. Germline CDR1 SGHVS, CDR2 FQNEAQ. V trimming: 2 bases; J trimming: 0 bases; junction bases outside the gene matches: 8. CDR3 length: 18 residues. CDR3 region: CASSLRPGTGGLNTEAFF. CDR3 nucleotides: TGTGCCAGCAGCTTACGGCCCGGGACAGGGGGGTTGAACACTGAAGCTTTCTTT.

This chain links TRBV6-6 with TRBJ2-3; D remains unclear. CDR1 is MNHNY and CDR2 is SVGAGI in the germline V gene (reference sequence). Trimming stripped 2 bases from V and 3 bases from J, with 9 bases between. CDR3 size: 14 residues. CDR3 residues: CASSYPETTDTQYF. CDR3 nucleotides: TGTGCCAGCAGTTACCCGGAGACTACAGATACGCAGTATTTT.

A few counts support this clone. The chain has TRBV7-2 and TRBJ2-3; maybe TRBD2 (5 bases). Between the trimmed V and J ends, which lost 5 bases and 8 bases, there was a span of 11 bases. Germline V lookup: CDR1 SGHTA, CDR2 FQGNSA. CDR3 length equals 12 residues. CDR3: CASSPREGTQYF. The CDR3 DNA follows: TGTGCCAGCAGCCCTCGTGAGGGTACGCAGTATTTT.

This sequence joins TRBV5-1 and TRBJ1-3, with D maybe TRBD1 (6 bases). Germline-derived CDR1 and CDR2 are SGHRS and YFSETQ. CDR3 size: 16 residues. The germline V and J ends were trimmed by 4 bases and 0 bases, with 14 bases remaining between them. CDR3: CASSRTTGTSGNTIYF. As DNA, the CDR3 is TGCGCCAGCAGCCGAACCACAGGGACCTCTGGAAACACCATATATTTT.

The chain is built from TRBV10-3 and TRBJ1-1; 7 bases line up with TRBD1. Germline CDR1 reads ENHRY; CDR2 reads SYGVKD. The length of the CDR3 is 15 residues. Trimming at V came to 2 bases and at J to 5 bases, leaving 8 bases not matched to a gene. The CDR3 nucleotides read TGTGCCATCAGTGAGCCAAGGGGGCTGGGTACTGAAGCTTTCTTT. It specifies CAISEPRGLGTEAFF.

J is TRBJ1-2 and V is TRBV29-1; D not certain. Trimming cost V 4 bases and J 3 bases, with 6 bases left between them. Germline CDR1 is SQVTM and CDR2 is ANQGSEA. The CDR3 is 11 residues long. In DNA, the CDR3 is TGCAGCGTTGTCGGGGACTATGGCTACACCTTC. It codes for CSVVGDYGYTF. The complete variable domain, with remaining parts taken from reference TRBV29-1 and TRBJ1-2, reads SAVISQKPSRDICQRGTSLTIQCQVDSQVTMMFWYRQQPGQSLTLIATANQGSEATYESGFVIDKFPISRPNLTFSTLTVSNMSPEDSSIYLCSVVGDYGYTFGSGTRLTVV.

The V gene is TRBV6-4, the J gene TRBJ1-5; D is possibly TRBD1 (5 bases). The V end lost 8 bases, the J end lost 5 bases, and 13 bases lay between the germline ends. This CDR3 spans 13 amino acids. CDR1 and CDR2 from the germline V gene are MRHNA and SNTAGT. The CDR3 sequence is CASAEDTHQPQHF. DNA of the CDR3: TGTGCCAGCGCTGAGGACACCCATCAGCCCCAGCATTTT.

The chain joins TRBV2 to TRBJ1-5, with TRBD1 matching over 7 bases. CDR3 length: 15 residues. J lost 4 bases, V lost 6 bases, and 9 bases had no gene match. The germline CDR1 and CDR2 sequences are SNHLY and FYNNEI. The CDR3 DNA sequence: TGTGCCAGCAGATTTATGGGACAGCTTAATCAGCCCCAGCATTTT. It translates to CASRFMGQLNQPQHF.

J is TRBJ2-5 and V is TRBV2; tentatively, D is TRBD2 (5 bases). The CDR3 sequence is 13 residues long. CDR1 and CDR2 (germline): SNHLY, FYNNEI. V lost 5 bases and J lost 7, with 14 bases in between. CDR3 nucleotide sequence: TGTGCCAGCAGTTCCGGGCCCAGCGGGACCCAGTACTTC. It encodes CASSSGPSGTQYF.

This chain's CDR3 is CASSQELTGGTSPLHF. The CDR3 coding sequence is TGCGCCAGCAGCCAAGAGCTTACAGGGGGGACTTCACCCCTCCACTTT. This sequence joins TRBV4-1 and TRBJ1-6; 8 bases fit TRBD1. Per germline, CDR1 MGHRA and CDR2 YSYEKL. Losses at the gene ends were 0 bases for V and 9 bases for J; bases not matched to a gene: 7. The CDR3 length is 16 residues.

V gene TRBV28 combines with J gene TRBJ1-2; D ambiguous. Germline CDR1 and CDR2: MDHEN and SYDVKM. CDR3 length equals 14 residues. V was trimmed by 2 bases and J by 7 bases, leaving 14 bases between them. CDR3 DNA sequence: TGTGCCAGCAGTTTAGTCGAGTCCCTCGGTGGCTACACCTTC. Residues: CASSLVESLGGYTF.

This clone was detected many times. V gene TRBV6-4 combines with J gene TRBJ2-1; 8 nucleotides agree with TRBD2. V shed 2 bases, J shed 0 bases, and the junction held 0 bases outside the gene matches. This CDR3 region has 15 residues. Germline-derived CDR1 and CDR2 are MRHNA and SNTAGT. The CDR3 loop is CASSDGTSSYNEQFF. DNA for the CDR3: TGTGCCAGCAGTGACGGGACTAGCTCCTACAATGAGCAGTTCTTC.

The V and J genes are TRBV12-3 or TRBV12-4 and TRBJ1-1; D gene uncertain. V dropped 3 bases and J dropped 2 bases, with 7 bases sitting between them. This CDR3 is built from 13 residues. The CDR3 sequence: CASSLSHNTEAFF. Here the CDR3 DNA reads TGTGCCAGCAGTTTGTCCCATAACACTGAAGCTTTCTTT.

The chain joins TRBV15 to TRBJ2-3; the match to TRBD2 covers 9 bases. CDR1 is LNHNV and CDR2 is YYDKDF in the germline V gene (reference sequence). This CDR3 is 18 amino acids long. Trimming at V came to 5 bases and at J to 2 bases, leaving 14 bases not matched to a gene. The CDR3 protein is CATSSTGATSGPTDTQYF. The CDR3 nucleotides read TGTGCCACCAGCTCAACAGGGGCGACTAGCGGCCCCACAGATACGCAGTATTTT.

J is TRBJ1-2 and V is TRBV4-3, with TRBD1 as a possible D gene (6 bases). V was cut by 4 bases and J by 3 bases, with 15 bases left in between. The CDR3 is 15 residues long. CDR1 is LGHNA, CDR2 YSLEER, per germline. CDR3 coding DNA: TGCGCCAGCAGCCTCGCTCTGGGGGCGGACTATGGCTACACCTTC. It specifies CASSLALGADYGYTF.

The V call is TRBV7-9, the J call TRBJ2-7; TRBD1 might be the D (6 bases). The CDR3 length is 15 residues. V lost 5 bases and J 3 bases, leaving 17 bases between the germline ends. Germline V lookup: CDR1 SEHNR, CDR2 FQNEAQ (reference sequence). CDR3 amino acids: CASSPGHRVGYEQYF. CDR3 sequence (DNA): TGTGCCAGCAGCCCAGGTCACAGGGTGGGCTACGAGCAGTACTTC.

The CDR3, as DNA: TGTGCCAGCAGCTTACCAACAGGGTCTGATTCACCCCTCCACTTT. Encoded protein: CASSLPTGSDSPLHF. V and J are TRBV5-4 and TRBJ1-6; D is possibly TRBD1 (6 bases). Per the germline V gene, CDR1 is SGHNT and CDR2 is YYREEE (reference sequence). The germline V and J ends were trimmed by 2 bases and 8 bases, with 14 bases remaining between them. This CDR3 has 15 residues.

The chain carries TRBV4-3 and TRBJ2-7; D possibly corresponds to TRBD1 (6 bases). This CDR3 has 14 residues. V was trimmed by 2 bases and J by 2 bases, leaving 10 bases between them. Germline CDR1 and CDR2: LGHNA and YSLEER. The CDR3 DNA reads TGCGCCAGCAGCCAACGGCGGACAGCCTACGAGCAGTACTTC. Protein product: CASSQRRTAYEQYF.

J is TRBJ2-1 and V is TRBV6-5; 9 bases agree with TRBD2. Germline V gene data show CDR1 as MNHEY and CDR2 as SVGAGI. After removal of 6 bases from V and 4 bases from J, the junction contained 7 bases not matched to a gene. This CDR3 has 15 amino acids. This chain's CDR3 is CASRLSGGLYNEQFF. CDR3 in DNA: TGTGCCAGCAGGCTTAGCGGGGGACTATACAATGAGCAGTTCTTC.

This chain connects TRBV9 to TRBJ2-7, with 9 positions matching TRBD2. This CDR3 is built from 14 residues. The germline V gene encodes CDR1 SGDLS and CDR2 YYNGEE. V lost 3 bases, J lost 1 base, and 2 bases stayed unmatched. Here the CDR3 reads CASSALAGSYEQYF. CDR3 in DNA: TGTGCCAGCAGCGCTCTAGCGGGGTCCTACGAGCAGTACTTC.

The chain carries TRBV6-5 and TRBJ1-4; D is ambiguous. This CDR3 spans 16 amino acids. V lost 0 bases and J 0 bases, leaving 8 bases between the germline ends. Per the germline V gene, CDR1 is MNHEY and CDR2 is SVGAGI. CDR3 bases: TGTGCCAGCAGTTACTCCTCGGGTTCAACTAATGAAAAACTGTTTTTT. This translates into CASSYSSGSTNEKLFF.

The CDR3 sequence: CASSGNRGLPLHF. The CDR3 nucleotides read TGTGCCAGTAGTGGTAACAGGGGATTACCCCTCCACTTT. The V gene is TRBV19, the J gene TRBJ1-6; 7 bases are a match to TRBD1. Looked up from germline, CDR1 is LNHDA and CDR2 is SQIVND (reference sequence). V lost 5 bases, J lost 12 bases, and 7 bases stayed unmatched. This CDR3 has 13 residues.